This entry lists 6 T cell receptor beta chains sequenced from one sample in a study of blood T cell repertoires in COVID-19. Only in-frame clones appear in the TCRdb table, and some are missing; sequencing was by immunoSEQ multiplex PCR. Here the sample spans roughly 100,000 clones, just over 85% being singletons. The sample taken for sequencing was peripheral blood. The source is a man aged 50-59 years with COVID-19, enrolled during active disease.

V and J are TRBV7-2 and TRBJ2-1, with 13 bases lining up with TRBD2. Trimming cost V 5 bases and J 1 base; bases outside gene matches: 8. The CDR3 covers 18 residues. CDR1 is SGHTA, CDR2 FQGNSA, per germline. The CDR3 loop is CASSLRTSGGGSYNEQFF. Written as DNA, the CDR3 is TGTGCCAGCAGCCTCAGGACTAGCGGGGGAGGGTCCTACAATGAGCAGTTCTTC. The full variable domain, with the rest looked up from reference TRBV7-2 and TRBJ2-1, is GAGVSQSPSNKVTEKGKDVELRCDPISGHTALYWYRQSLGQGLEFLIYFQGNSAPDKSGLPSDRFSAERTGGSVSTLTIQRTQQEDSAVYLCASSLRTSGGGSYNEQFFGPGTRLTVL.

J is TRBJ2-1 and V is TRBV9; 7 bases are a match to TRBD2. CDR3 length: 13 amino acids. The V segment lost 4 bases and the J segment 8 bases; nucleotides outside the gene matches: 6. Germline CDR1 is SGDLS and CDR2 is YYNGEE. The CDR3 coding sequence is TGTGCCAGCAGCCTCCGAGGGAGGGATGAGCAGTTCTTC. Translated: CASSLRGRDEQFF.

The DNA for the CDR3 is TGTGCCAGCAGTCAATCCGGGACAGGGCCCGGGGAGCTGTTTTTT. This encodes CASSQSGTGPGELFF. The V gene is TRBV27, the J gene TRBJ2-2; the match to TRBD1 covers 9 bases. The trim removed 5 bases at V and 6 bases at J, leaving 7 bases unmatched. This CDR3 has 15 amino acids. Germline CDR1 MNHEY, CDR2 SMNVEV (reference sequence).

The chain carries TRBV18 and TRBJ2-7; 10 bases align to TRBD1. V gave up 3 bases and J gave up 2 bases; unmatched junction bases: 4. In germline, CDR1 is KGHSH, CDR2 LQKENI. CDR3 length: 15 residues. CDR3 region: CASSPGGTGAYEQYF. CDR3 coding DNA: TGTGCCAGCTCACCCGGGGGGACAGGGGCCTACGAGCAGTACTTC. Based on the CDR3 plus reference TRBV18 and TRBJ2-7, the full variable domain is NAGVMQNPRHLVRRRGQEARLRCSPMKGHSHVYWYRQLPEEGLKFMVYLQKENIIDESGMPKERFSAEFPKEGPSILRIQQVVRGDSAAYFCASSPGGTGAYEQYFGPGTRLTVT.

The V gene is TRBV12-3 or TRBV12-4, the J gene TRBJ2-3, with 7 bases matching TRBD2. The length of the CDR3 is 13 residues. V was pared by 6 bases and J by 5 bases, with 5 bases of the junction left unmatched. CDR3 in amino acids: CASRRGVGDTQYF. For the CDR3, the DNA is TGTGCCAGCAGACGGGGGGTTGGAGATACGCAGTATTTT.

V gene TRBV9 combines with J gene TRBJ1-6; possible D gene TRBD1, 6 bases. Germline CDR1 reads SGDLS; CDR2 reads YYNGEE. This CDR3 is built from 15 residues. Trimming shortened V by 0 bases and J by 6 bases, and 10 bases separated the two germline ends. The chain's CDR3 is CASSVEQGGNSPLHF. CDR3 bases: TGTGCCAGCAGCGTAGAACAGGGTGGTAATTCACCCCTCCACTTT. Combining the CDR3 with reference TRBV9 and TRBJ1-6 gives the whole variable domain DSGVTQTPKHLITATGQRVTLRCSPRSGDLSVYWYQQSLDQGLQFLIQYYNGEERAKGNILERFSAQQFPDLHSELNLSSLELGDSALYFCASSVEQGGNSPLHFGNGTRLTVT.